This T cell receptor (beta chain) was sequenced for a study of blood T cell repertoires in COVID-19. Study details: Sites across the United States, Italy and Spain contributed samples from acute and convalescent COVID-19. The analysed material was cDNA or gDNA that came from T cells, B-cell-depleted T cells, or PBMCs.

Germline assignment: CDR1 ENHRY and CDR2 SYGVKD. CDR3 size: 14 residues. The V gene lost 6 bases and the J gene lost 3 bases, with 12 bases spanning the gap. Sequenced by immunoSEQ multiplex PCR; TCRdb stores in-frame clones only, minus some. Altogether tens of thousands of clones are present, about 74% being singletons, with the ten largest covering roughly 2.4%. The chain joins TRBV10-3 to TRBJ2-1; D might be TRBD1 (5 bases). This TCR was recovered from a man between 65 and 85 years old with COVID-19, enrolled during active disease. The sequencing sample was made of peripheral blood. In nucleotides, the CDR3 is TGTGCCATCAGCCAAGACAGACACTACAATGAGCAGTTCTTC. Its translation: CAISQDRHYNEQFF.